This TCR beta chain was sequenced in a study of blood T cell repertoires in COVID-19. Study in general: Spain, Italy and the United States supplied samples that represented acute and convalescent COVID-19. PBMCs, B-cell-depleted T cells, or T cells were the source of the cDNA or gDNA that made up the material.

A Seattle source enrolled patients during active infection and followed them longitudinally. As handled by the study authors: Estimation of nucleated cell counts was performed using reference gene primer amplification. The repertoire was sequenced with immunoSEQ multiplex PCR; TCRdb's copy has only in-frame clones and lacks some. D and trimming were read from the DNA, whereas the V and J calls and clone size are those reported in that table. The sample includes about 89,000 clones, nearly 80% seen only once; the top ten take 6.3%. Germline loops: CDR1 ENHRY, CDR2 SYGVKD. This CDR3 is 17 amino acids long. V was clipped by 2 bases and J by 6 bases; unmatched bases: 15. This clone occurred a few times.

The chain recombines TRBV10-3 with TRBJ1-1; 7 bases fit TRBD1. The sequenced material came from peripheral blood. The TCR was taken from a man between 70 and 80 years old with COVID-19, enrolled during active disease. In DNA, the CDR3 is TGTGCCATCAGTGAGCTACCGCCGGGGACAGAAGGGGCTGAAGCTTTCTTT. Translation: CAISELPPGTEGAEAFF.